A single sample is the source of the 5 T cell receptor beta chains below, sequenced in a study of graft-versus-host responses after intestinal transplantation. Their antigens are not known. Assay: immunoSEQ multiplex PCR; the TCRdb copy retains only in-frame clones and omits some. The sample shows about 94,000 clones, 91% of them seen only once. Sample: unstimulated CD8+ T cells sorted from spleen or lymph node cells, taken before intestinal transplant. The source is a human donor who received an intestinal transplant.

V gene TRBV9 combines with J gene TRBJ2-7; a possible D gene is TRBD1 (6 bases). The V and J ends lost 0 bases and 3 bases respectively, with 10 bases between them. CDR1 SGDLS and CDR2 YYNGEE come from the germline V gene. This CDR3 spans 14 amino acids. CDR3 residues: CASSVGEGGYEQYF. In DNA, the CDR3 is TGTGCCAGCAGCGTAGGGGAAGGGGGCTACGAGCAGTACTTC.

The genes are TRBV27 and TRBJ1-3; D call uncertain. The CDR3 is 13 residues long. Between the trimmed V and J ends, which lost 6 bases and 0 bases, there was a span of 6 bases. The germline gives CDR1 MNHEY, CDR2 SMNVEV (reference sequence). The CDR3 coding sequence is TGTGCCAGCAGGGACTTCTCTGGAAACACCATATATTTT. It specifies CASRDFSGNTIYF.

The chain employs TRBV5-1 and TRBJ1-2; 7 positions agree with TRBD1. Trimming removed 4 bases from V and 6 bases from J; junction bases left unmatched: 9. There are 14 residues in the CDR3. Germline values: CDR1 SGHRS, CDR2 YFSETQ. Written as DNA, the CDR3 is TGCGCCAGCAGCCTTGGCCAGGGGGTACATGGCTACACCTTC. Protein sequence: CASSLGQGVHGYTF.

The chain has TRBV27 and TRBJ1-5; tentative D call: TRBD1 (5 bases). This CDR3 is built from 15 residues. Trimming removed 5 bases from V and 0 bases from J, with 11 bases in between. Germline CDR1 reads MNHEY; CDR2 reads SMNVEV (reference sequence). The CDR3 bases are TGTGCCAGCAGTCCTCACAGGCTTAGCAATCAGCCCCAGCATTTT. This translates into CASSPHRLSNQPQHF.

The rearrangement uses TRBV7-2 and TRBJ2-7; maybe TRBD1 (6 bases). Germline V gene data show CDR1 as SGHTA and CDR2 as FQGNSA. The CDR3 contains 14 residues. V lost 3 bases and J lost 2, with 11 bases in between. In DNA form, the CDR3 reads TGTGCCAGCAGCTTTCAGGGGAAAGCCTACGAGCAGTACTTC. As protein: CASSFQGKAYEQYF.